The 13 T cell receptor beta chains below were found in one sample sequenced in a study of blood T cells in healthy people across ages. Primed by a sample-barcoded 5' primer and a J-beta primer mix, a second PCR proceeded for 7 to 11 cycles. TCRdb re-called the 5' RACE reads with MiXCR, one entry per CDR3 protein. The sample lists about 640,000 distinct CDR3 sequences; about 53% were seen once. Material: blood. All receptors come from a man between 60 and 75 years old in good health.

The chain employs TRBV4-2 and TRBJ2-7; the match to TRBD2 covers 9 bases. The tail of the sequence fits TRBJ2-5 better, so the J call may be wrong. Germline V gene sequence: CDR1 LGHNA, CDR2 YNFKEQ. This CDR3 has 17 residues. CDR3 sequence (DNA): TGTGCCAGCAGCCAAGAGGGGTCTTGGCTAGCGGGGGAGACCCAGTACTTC. Translated: CASSQEGSWLAGETQYF.

The chain couples TRBV6-5 to TRBJ2-1; 8 bases match TRBD2. V was clipped by 2 bases and J by 6 bases; unmatched bases: 6. The CDR3 runs 15 residues. Germline V lookup: CDR1 MNHEY, CDR2 SVGAGI. The CDR3 loop is CASSYGTSRGNEQFF. The CDR3 DNA reads TGTGCCAGCAGTTACGGGACTAGTCGGGGCAATGAGCAGTTCTTC.

Comment on this clonotype: Lacking the conserved final phenylalanine or tryptophan, this CDR3 likely reflects a read error. The chain couples TRBV20-1 to TRBJ2-1; tentatively, D is TRBD1 or TRBD2 (5 bases each). The CDR3 spans 13 residues. Germline CDR1 DFQATT, CDR2 SNEGSKA (reference sequence). The V end lost 4 bases, the J end lost 7 bases, and 14 bases lay between the germline ends. The CDR3, as DNA: TGCAGTGCTATCACGGGACCCAAGAATGAGCAGTTCGTC. Translating it yields CSAITGPKNEQFV.

This chain uses TRBV9 with TRBJ1-2; D ambiguous. CDR1 and CDR2 (germline): SGDLS, YYNGEE. This CDR3 contains 14 residues. V lost 0 bases, J lost 5 bases, and 11 bases lay in between. In DNA, the CDR3 is TGTGCCAGCAGCGTAGCCCCAGGAACATATGGCTACACCTTC. Protein sequence: CASSVAPGTYGYTF.

Turning to this clonotype: One junction end disagrees with the germline gene, perhaps due to a read error. The chain uses TRBV12-3 or TRBV12-4 and TRBJ2-3; 7 bases map to TRBD2. The CDR3 sequence is 14 residues long. CDR3 residues: CANSQTSREDTQYF. The CDR3 DNA sequence: TGTGCCAACAGTCAGACTAGCCGGGAGGATACGCAGTATTTT.

The rearrangement links TRBV2 to TRBJ2-4, with TRBD1 identical over 9 bases. The J segment lost 1 base and the V segment lost 2 bases, leaving 9 bases of the junction unmatched. This CDR3 region has 18 residues. Germline CDR1 reads SNHLY; CDR2 reads FYNNEI. CDR3 sequence: CASSEKDRGWGAKNIQYF. In DNA form, the CDR3 reads TGTGCCAGCAGTGAAAAGGACAGGGGATGGGGGGCCAAAAACATTCAGTACTTC. The whole variable domain, filled in from reference TRBV2 and TRBJ2-4, reads EPEVTQTPSHQVTQMGQEVILRCVPISNHLYFYWYRQILGQKVEFLVSFYNNEISEKSEIFDDQFSVERPDGSNFTLKIRSTKLEDSAMYFCASSEKDRGWGAKNIQYFGAGTRLSVL.

This chain uses TRBV5-4 with TRBJ2-7; 8 nucleotides line up with TRBD2. CDR1 and CDR2 from the germline V gene are SGHNT and YYREEE (reference sequence). The CDR3 is 15 amino acids. The J segment lost 0 bases and the V segment lost 3 bases, leaving 5 bases of the junction unmatched. The CDR3: CASSSSGPSSYEQYF. In nucleotides, the CDR3 is TGTGCCAGCAGCTCTAGCGGGCCAAGCTCCTACGAGCAGTACTTC.

The chain uses TRBV10-3 and TRBJ2-4; 10 nucleotides line up with TRBD1. The end of the DNA aligns better with TRBJ2-7, so the J call may be wrong. The germline V gene has CDR1 ENHRY and CDR2 SYGVKD. There are 16 residues in the CDR3. CDR3 DNA: TGTGCCATCAGTGCCGGAACCGGGACAGGGGTAAGCGAGCAGTACTTC. Amino acid sequence: CAISAGTGTGVSEQYF.

This clonotype was counted only a few times. V is TRBV2 and J is TRBJ1-4, with a possible D match to TRBD1 (5 bases). Trimming took off 9 bases at V and 8 bases at J, with 16 bases between the two ends. Looked up from germline, CDR1 is SNHLY and CDR2 is FYNNEI. The CDR3 sequence is 13 residues long. CDR3 in amino acids: CASAAGRQEKLFF. The CDR3 DNA reads TGTGCCAGTGCCGCAGGGAGGCAAGAAAAACTGTTTTTT.

The V and J genes are TRBV21-1 and TRBJ2-7. TRBV21-1 is assigned pseudogene status. The CDR3 sequence is 15 residues long. Here the CDR3 DNA reads TGTGCCAGCGGAAAGAGCGGGGGGACCCCCTACGAGCAGTACTTC. As protein: CASGKSGGTPYEQYF.

The rearrangement uses TRBV7-2 and TRBJ2-3, with 8 bases aligning to TRBD2. Trimming removed 5 bases from V and 14 bases from J; junction bases left unmatched: 6. The CDR3 extends over 11 amino acids. From germline, CDR1 is SGHTA and CDR2 FQGNSA. The CDR3: CASSPRTSMYF. In DNA form, the CDR3 reads TGTGCCAGCAGCCCGCGGACTAGCATGTATTTT. The variable domain in full, completed from reference TRBV7-2 and TRBJ2-3, reads GAGVSQSPSNKVTEKGKDVELRCDPISGHTALYWYRQSLGQGLEFLIYFQGNSAPDKSGLPSDRFSAERTGGSVSTLTIQRTQQEDSAVYLCASSPRTSMYFGPGTRLTVL.

There are a few counts of this clonotype. V and J are TRBV3-1 and TRBJ2-5; maybe TRBD2 (6 bases). Germline V CDR1 and CDR2: LGHDT, YNNKEL (reference sequence). V was trimmed by 6 bases and J by 1 base, leaving 18 bases between them. The CDR3 consists of 16 residues. The CDR3: CASSLGTPWGQETQYF. In DNA form, the CDR3 reads TGTGCCAGCAGTCTCGGGACTCCCTGGGGCCAAGAGACCCAGTACTTC.

This clonotype was seen a single time. The V and J genes are TRBV12-3 or TRBV12-4 and TRBJ2-6; 9 positions match TRBD1. Germline trimming cut 4 bases from V and 2 bases from J; bases unmatched to any gene: 0. The CDR3 sequence is 15 residues long. CDR3 bases: TGTGCCAGCAGTTACAGGGGGCCTGGGGCCAACGTCCTGACTTTC. Protein: CASSYRGPGANVLTF.